What follows is one T cell receptor (beta chain) and its context. Assay: immunoSEQ multiplex PCR; the TCRdb copy retains only in-frame clones and omits some. The sample lists 250,000 to 300,000 clones; around 90% were seen once. The entry originates in a study of blood T cell repertoires in COVID-19. The Seattle site enrolled patients during active infection and followed them longitudinally. Germline-derived CDR1 and CDR2 are ENHRY and SYGVKD. CDR3 length equals 18 residues. J gave up 2 bases and V 0 bases, and 7 bases lay outside the gene matches. This receptor was identified in a woman aged 55-69 years with COVID-19, enrolled during active disease. Specimen: peripheral blood. V and J are TRBV10-3 and TRBJ2-1, with 10 bases lining up with TRBD2. In DNA form, the CDR3 reads TGTGCCATCAGTGAGTCGAATAAAGGACTAGCGGCCTACAATGAGCAGTTCTTC. Translated: CAISESNKGLAAYNEQFF.